This T cell receptor (beta chain) was recovered during a study of vaccination and CD4 T cells after COVID-19. The CDR3 length is 13 residues. Trimming took 4 bases from V and 4 from J, leaving 11 bases between them. CDR1 SGHNT and CDR2 YYREEE come from the germline V gene (reference sequence). Described treatment: approximately nine-day PBMC culture with coronavirus spike peptide pools or control peptides (ViraFEST assay). Regarding this clonotype: Its specificity is unknown.

An Oncomine TCR Beta short-read assay was used to sequence the DNA from cultured CD4+ T cells. TCRdb re-derived calls from the PCR reads in MiXCR, one entry per CDR3 protein. Here the sample spans around 20,000 distinct CDR3 sequences, 40% to 50% being singletons. Specimen: CD4+ T cells from blood, cultured in vitro, collected before SARS-CoV-2 vaccination. The chain has TRBV5-4 and TRBJ1-2; unclear D gene. This receptor was taken from a human donor who had recovered from COVID-19. CDR3 DNA sequence: TGTGCCAGCAGCATAGCCCTGGGCTATGGCTACACCTTC. This gives the protein CASSIALGYGYTF.